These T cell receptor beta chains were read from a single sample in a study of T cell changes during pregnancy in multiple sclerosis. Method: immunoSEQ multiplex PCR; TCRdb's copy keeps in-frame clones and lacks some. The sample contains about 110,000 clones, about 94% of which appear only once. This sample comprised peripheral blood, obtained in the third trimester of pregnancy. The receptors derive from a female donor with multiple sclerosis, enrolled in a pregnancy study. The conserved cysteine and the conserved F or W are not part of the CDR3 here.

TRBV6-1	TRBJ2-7	ASSEDPGAYEQY
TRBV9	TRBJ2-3	ASSVSGGHTDTQY
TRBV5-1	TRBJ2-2	ASSFDRGSTGELF
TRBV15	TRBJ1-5	ATSRDREQPQH
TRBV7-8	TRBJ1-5	ASSFDRGTQRNQPQH
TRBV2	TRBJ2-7	ARGLAGGGEQY
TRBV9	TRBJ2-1	ASSAGGELAYNEQF
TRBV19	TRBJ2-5	ASSIDTLETQY
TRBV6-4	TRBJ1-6	ASSYRASNNSPLH
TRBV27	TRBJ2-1	ASSFLNEQF
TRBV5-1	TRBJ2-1	ASSLEVAGLNEQF
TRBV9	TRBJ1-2	ASSVAGTGGWGYT
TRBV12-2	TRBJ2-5	ASRWGGAASGGEGTQY
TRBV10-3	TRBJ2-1	AIRAGGLAQNNEQF
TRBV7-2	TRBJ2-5	ASSLVSGLTGETQY
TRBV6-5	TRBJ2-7	ASSRTGFVEQY
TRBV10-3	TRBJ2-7	AISESIDSSSEQY
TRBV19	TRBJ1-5	ASSIGDRVQPQH
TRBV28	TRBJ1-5	ASSSLQDRGMGNQPQH
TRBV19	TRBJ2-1	ASSTLTSGRVNEQF
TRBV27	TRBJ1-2	ASRDGVPGGGYT
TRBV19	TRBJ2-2	ASGNTGELF
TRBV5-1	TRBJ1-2	ASSTSGWGYGYT
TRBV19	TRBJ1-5	ASSIGYNQPQH
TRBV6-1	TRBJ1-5	ASSEYRGSSNQPQH
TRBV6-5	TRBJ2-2	ASTPETGELF
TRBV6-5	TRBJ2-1	ASSSASGANEQF
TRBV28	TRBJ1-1	ASSLDSLNTEAF
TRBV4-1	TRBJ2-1	ASSQEGPTGSYNEQF
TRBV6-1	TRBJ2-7	ASWETLGTYEQY
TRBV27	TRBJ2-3	ASSLWGQEYRDTQY
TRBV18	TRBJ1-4	ASSSGQGEGEKLF
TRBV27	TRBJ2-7	ASARRGSSYEQY
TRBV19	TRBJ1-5	ASSVAKHSNQPQH
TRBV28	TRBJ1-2	ASRPLTGRGNGYT
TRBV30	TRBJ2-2	AWSKGLAGGPGELF
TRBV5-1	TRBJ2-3	ASSVGPASGASSTDTQY
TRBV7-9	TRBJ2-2	ASSLGVGTFHTGELF
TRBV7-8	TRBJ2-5	ASSFWGTGGETQY
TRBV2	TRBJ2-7	ASSEGRGDHLLGYEQY
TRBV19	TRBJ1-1	ASSSGQENTEAF
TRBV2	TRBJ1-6	ASMRAWDSPLH
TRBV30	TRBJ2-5	AWSMGTSKTQY
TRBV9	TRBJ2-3	ASSAGLARDTQY
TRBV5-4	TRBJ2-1	ASSLAAGRREQF